These 14 T cell receptor beta chains were all obtained from the same sample, sequenced in a study of cytomegalovirus exposure and HLA in healthy donors. This PCR relied on a set of 60 Vbeta primers and 13 Jbeta primers. Only in-frame clones appear in the TCRdb table, and some are missing; sequencing was by immunoSEQ multiplex PCR. This table holds 95,000 to 100,000 clones, 75% to 80% found once. Sequencing was performed on PBMCs. The receptor set was obtained from a female donor in good health and CMV-seronegative.

V and J are TRBV5-1 and TRBJ2-5; no clear D. With 0 bases removed from V and 5 bases from J, the gap between germline ends came to 5 bases. The CDR3 runs to 12 residues. The germline V gene encodes CDR1 SGHRS and CDR2 YFSETQ. CDR3 protein: CASSLVEETQYF. The DNA of the CDR3 is TGCGCCAGCAGCTTGGTAGAGGAGACCCAGTACTTC. Together with reference TRBV5-1 and TRBJ2-5, the CDR3 gives the full variable domain: KAGVTQTPRYLIKTRGQQVTLSCSPISGHRSVSWYQQTPGQGLQFLFEYFSETQRNKGNFPGRFSGRQFSNSRSEMNVSTLELGDSALYLCASSLVEETQYFGPGTRLLVL.

The chain employs TRBV7-9 and TRBJ1-6; 8 positions match TRBD1. Per the germline V gene, CDR1 is SEHNR and CDR2 is FQNEAQ (reference sequence). The CDR3 contains 17 residues. The V segment lost 3 bases and the J segment 0 bases; nucleotides outside the gene matches: 4. This chain's CDR3 is CASSFGQGRSYNSPLHF. In DNA, the CDR3 is TGTGCCAGCAGCTTTGGACAGGGACGCTCCTATAATTCACCCCTCCACTTT.

The sample holds a few counts of this clone. The chain couples TRBV4-2 to TRBJ1-3, with 10 bases fitting TRBD1. The germline CDR1 and CDR2 sequences are LGHNA and YNFKEQ. The trim removed 3 bases at V and 0 bases at J, leaving 5 bases unmatched. The CDR3 extends over 17 amino acids. The CDR3 coding sequence is TGTGCCAGCAGCCACCCAGGGACAGGGGTCTCTGGAAACACCATATATTTT. This sequence encodes CASSHPGTGVSGNTIYF.

In DNA form, the CDR3 reads TGTGCCAGCAGCTTCGGGACAGGGGTCTACAATGAGCAGTTCTTC. Translated: CASSFGTGVYNEQFF. The rearrangement joins TRBV5-4 to TRBJ2-1, with 10 bases lining up with TRBD1. CDR3 length: 15 residues. Germline CDR1 is SGHNT and CDR2 is YYREEE (reference sequence). V gave up 2 bases and J gave up 3 bases; unmatched junction bases: 2.

The chain uses TRBV10-3 and TRBJ2-1, with 7 bases aligning to TRBD2. This CDR3 has 17 residues. Germline-derived CDR1 and CDR2 are ENHRY and SYGVKD. Trimming at V came to 6 bases and at J to 2 bases, leaving 13 bases not matched to a gene. CDR3 in amino acids: CAIRPSSGGGTYNEQFF. The CDR3 DNA follows: TGTGCCATCAGGCCCTCCTCGGGGGGTGGAACCTACAATGAGCAGTTCTTC.

V is TRBV7-2 and J is TRBJ1-4; no clear D gene. The CDR3 extends over 16 amino acids. V was pared by 1 base and J by 5 bases, with 14 bases between. Germline CDR1 and CDR2: SGHTA and FQGNSA. CDR3 DNA: TGTGCCAGCAGCTTAGACGGCGGGCGGGGAAATGAAAAACTGTTTTTT. Protein: CASSLDGGRGNEKLFF.

The V call is TRBV4-1, the J call TRBJ2-7, with 7 bases lining up with TRBD1. Per germline, CDR1 MGHRA and CDR2 YSYEKL. This CDR3 has 15 amino acids. V gave up 5 bases and J gave up 7 bases; unmatched junction bases: 14. CDR3 DNA: TGCGCCAGCAGCTCACTTAAGGGACAGCTTTTGGAGCAGTACTTC. The encoded protein is CASSSLKGQLLEQYF.

The chain joins TRBV21-1 to TRBJ2-5; the table's D call TRBD1 went unverified against the DNA. TRBV21-1 is given as a pseudogene. The CDR3 has 16 residues. The CDR3 here is CASSTLKDRRQETQYF. DNA of the CDR3: TGTGCCAGCAGCACCCTTAAGGACAGGCGGCAAGAGACCCAGTACTTC.

The CDR3 DNA follows: TGTGCCAGCAGTTTATACCCCCCGGGACTAGCGGAACCCTACGAGCAGTACTTC. It encodes CASSLYPPGLAEPYEQYF. The chain links TRBV27 to TRBJ2-7, with 11 bases aligning to TRBD2. Germline V gene data show CDR1 as MNHEY and CDR2 as SMNVEV (reference sequence). CDR3 length equals 18 residues. V lost 1 base and J lost 2; bases outside the gene matches: 10.

The J gene is TRBJ1-6, the V gene TRBV6-4; no firm D call. The V end lost 8 bases, the J end lost 4 bases, and 9 bases lay between the germline ends. There are 13 residues in the CDR3. From germline, CDR1 is MRHNA and CDR2 SNTAGT. The CDR3 region is CASQREYNSPLHF. The CDR3 bases are TGTGCCAGCCAGAGGGAATATAATTCACCCCTCCACTTT.

This chain joins TRBV27 and TRBJ2-1; D is undetermined. This CDR3 region has 15 residues. The ends were cut back, 1 base at V and 8 bases at J, with 15 bases in the middle. Germline V gene sequence: CDR1 MNHEY, CDR2 SMNVEV (reference sequence). CDR3 in DNA: TGTGCCAGCAGTTTATTTAGCCCTCCACTCTATGAGCAGTTCTTC. Translating gives CASSLFSPPLYEQFF.

This clone was counted only a few times. The chain links TRBV5-1 to TRBJ1-5; D may be TRBD1 (6 bases). The CDR3 has 14 amino acids. Germline V gene sequence: CDR1 SGHRS, CDR2 YFSETQ. Trimming stripped 4 bases from V and 4 bases from J, with 12 bases between. CDR3 nucleotide sequence: TGCGCCAGCAGCACCGAGGGGGGGAATCAGCCCCAGCATTTT. Encoded protein: CASSTEGGNQPQHF.

V usage is TRBV9 and J usage is TRBJ2-7, with a possible D match to TRBD2 (6 bases). The CDR3 length is 13 residues. V shed 4 bases and J shed 3 bases, with 11 bases lying between them. Germline values: CDR1 SGDLS, CDR2 YYNGEE. CDR3 residues: CASSWDGGYEQYF. The CDR3 DNA sequence: TGTGCCAGCAGCTGGGACGGGGGCTACGAGCAGTACTTC.

In its sample, this clone was seen a few times. The CDR3 nucleotides read TGTGCCAGCAGCTTAGAGGGGGGGGCCCGCCGGTATGGCTACACCTTC. The encoded protein is CASSLEGGARRYGYTF. This chain joins TRBV7-9 and TRBJ1-2; perhaps TRBD1 as D (6 bases). Looked up from germline, CDR1 is SEHNR and CDR2 is FQNEAQ (reference sequence). The CDR3 is 16 amino acids. Trimming shortened V by 1 base and J by 5 bases, and 17 bases separated the two germline ends.